Shown below are 8 T cell receptor beta chains from a single sample sequenced in a study of blood T cell repertoires in COVID-19. Clones were sequenced by immunoSEQ multiplex PCR, and TCRdb holds only the in-frame ones, with some missing. The sample yields 140,000 to 150,000 clones, just over 85% seen once. The sequenced material came from PBMCs or T cells enriched from blood (not recorded which). The origin of the receptors is a man aged 50 or older who had recovered from COVID-19.

The rearrangement uses TRBV30 and TRBJ1-2; D remains unclear. The V gene lost 3 bases and the J gene lost 3 bases, with 14 bases spanning the gap. This CDR3 has 14 amino acids. Germline-derived CDR1 and CDR2 are GTSNPN and SVGIG (reference sequence). As DNA, the CDR3 is TGTGCCTGGAGCCGGCGGGCCTTGTACTATGGCTACACCTTC. It codes for CAWSRRALYYGYTF.

V gene TRBV10-2 combines with J gene TRBJ1-1; 7 bases match TRBD1. CDR1 and CDR2 (germline): WSHSY, SAAADI. J lost 3 bases, V lost 6 bases, and 7 bases had no gene match. The CDR3 is 14 residues long. CDR3 residues: CASSEQGRYTEAFF. Written as DNA, the CDR3 is TGCGCCAGCAGCGAACAGGGGCGTTACACTGAAGCTTTCTTT.

This clone was counted between two and nine times. The chain recombines TRBV7-2 with TRBJ1-5; 8 positions agree with TRBD1. V gave up 5 bases and J gave up 6 bases; unmatched junction bases: 6. Germline V lookup: CDR1 SGHTA, CDR2 FQGNSA. The CDR3 consists of 14 residues. CDR3 protein: CASSDSDRGQPQHF. The CDR3 region has the DNA TGTGCCAGCAGCGACTCCGACAGGGGTCAGCCCCAGCATTTT.

This clone was seen just once. The rearrangement uses TRBV24-1 and TRBJ1-2; no clear D. V was cut by 4 bases and J by 4 bases, with 12 bases left in between. CDR1 and CDR2 (germline): KGHDR, SFDVKD. The CDR3 is made up of 14 amino acids. The CDR3 coding sequence is TGTGCCACCAGTGACTCAGACAAGTTCTATGGCTACACCTTC. It yields the protein CATSDSDKFYGYTF.

The rearrangement uses TRBV4-3 and TRBJ1-5, with D maybe TRBD1 (6 bases). The V gene's germline CDR1 is LGHNA and CDR2 YSLEER. V lost 0 bases to trimming and J lost 6 bases, with 12 bases between them. The CDR3 runs 15 residues. Written as DNA, the CDR3 is TGCGCCAGCAGCCAAGATTACAGGGCCGGTCAGCCCCAGCATTTT. Translating it yields CASSQDYRAGQPQHF.

This chain uses TRBV7-2 with TRBJ1-3, with D unclear. Deletions cut 5 bases from V and 0 bases from J, with 8 bases between. This CDR3 spans 14 amino acids. Germline lookup yields CDR1 SGHTA and CDR2 FQGNSA. The CDR3: CASSPSHSGNTIYF. Here the CDR3 DNA reads TGTGCCAGCAGCCCATCCCACTCTGGAAACACCATATATTTT.

J is TRBJ1-1 and V is TRBV6-6; 12 positions match TRBD1. J gave up 4 bases and V 5 bases, and 2 bases lay outside the gene matches. Germline loops: CDR1 MNHNY, CDR2 SVGAGI (reference sequence). The CDR3 has 14 residues. Written as DNA, the CDR3 is TGTGCCAGCAGTAGGGGACAGGGGGCCACTGAAGCTTTCTTT. Protein sequence: CASSRGQGATEAFF.

This chain uses TRBV3-1 (or the pseudogene TRBV3-2) with TRBJ2-1; 9 bases match TRBD2. V lost 0 bases to trimming and J lost 5 bases; unmatched junction nucleotides: 8. The germline gives CDR1 LGHDT, CDR2 YNNKEL (reference sequence). CDR3 size: 17 residues. CDR3 residues: CASSQEEGGLAHNEQFF. In DNA form, the CDR3 reads TGTGCCAGCAGCCAAGAGGAGGGGGGACTAGCCCACAATGAGCAGTTCTTC.